This T cell receptor (beta chain) appears in the sequencing data of a study of regulatory T cells in long-lasting Graves disease (dated by TCRdb to the early 2020s). Regarding the study in general: Persistent Graves' disease was defined as antithyroid drug treatment for over 5 years with persistently positive TSH receptor autoantibodies. TCR sequencing covered 13 persistent and around 20 newly diagnosed Graves' disease patients, 33 samples in total. On average, persistent Graves' disease patients in the clinical cohort had been on antithyroid drugs for about 10.3 years. This study used TCR sequencing and RNA sequencing of peripheral blood to compare persistent Graves' disease patients against newly diagnosed Graves' disease patients. The study took place in China and was registered as a clinical trial.

Overall results and qualifications from the work: Compared with newly diagnosed patients, patients with persistent Graves' disease had lower TCR Shannon entropy and fewer highly expanded clones, which suggests clonal expansion. More public clonotypes were shared among persistent patients (more than 2,500) than among newly diagnosed patients (approximately 930). Only peripheral blood was studied, because thyroid tissue, the primary lesion, was inaccessible. TRBV28, TRBJ1-2 and TRBJ2-5 were preferentially used in persistent disease, while TRBV20-1 and TRBJ2-1 were favored in newly diagnosed disease. The small sample size was acknowledged by the authors as a limitation that may reduce accuracy. Sequencing and analysis were restricted to the TCR beta chain.

Taken with the paper, the label for time point translates to: persistent/refractory GD, antithyroid drugs over 5 years with positive TRAb. RNA was extracted from PBMCs in TRIzol for both TCR sequencing and RNA sequencing. Graves' disease was diagnosed according to American Thyroid Association guidelines. Patients were recruited from an endocrinology department in Xi'an, China. Each patient gave approximately 10 milliliters of peripheral blood, collected in an EDTA anticoagulant tube. PBMCs were isolated by Ficoll Paque Plus density gradient separation without further T cell sorting. RNA quality was checked with an Agilent 2100 Bioanalyzer and agarose gel, and concentration with a NanoDrop 2000. The method behind the library was multiplex PCR. Instrument on record: Illumina HiSeq 4000. CDR3 regions were amplified by Arm-PCR with iRepertoire HTBI primers to construct TCR beta libraries. Before sequencing, the PCR products went through gel purification. In the authors' own workflow: A total of 62 TRBV and 14 TRBJ segments were identified across samples and were used for gene usage analysis of CDR3 amino acid clonotypes. COPE and FqMerger were used to merge the filtered high-quality paired reads into contigs. BLAST was used to align contigs to the IMGT TRBV, TRBD and TRBJ reference genes, and CDR3 was defined following IMGT. Highly expanded clones were defined as clonotypes with a frequency above 0.1%. Repertoire diversity was measured by Shannon entropy, and V-J evenness by the Gini coefficient. A clonotype was considered public if more than one individual shared it. TCRdb trimmed the raw reads at Q25, called clones with MiXCR and kept productive beta chains. Here each entry gathers all rows of one CDR3 protein and keeps the most common genes and DNA. TCRdb's processing, not the authors', yielded these V and J calls. Present in this sample are 400,000 to 500,000 distinct CDR3 sequences, around a fifth of which were seen just once. 6.5% to 9% of the sample rests with the top ten.

Comment on this clonotype: It lacks a known antigen. Base quality data are lacking; no much larger clone is found one base away.

From a lookup of the germline V gene, CDR1 and CDR2 are SQVTM and ANQGSEA. V lost 1 base and J lost 1 base, and the count of bases not matched to a germline gene is 4. The CDR3 measures 15 amino acids from cysteine to phenylalanine. The only DNA kept is the CDR3, 45 bases in frame from the first base. The receptor was isolated from a female donor with Graves disease. The starting material was peripheral blood mononuclear cells (PBMCs), obtained when the disease was refractory, from a patient treated with antithyroid drugs. Recombination linked TRBV29-1 to TRBJ2-3, with 8 bases in between that match TRBD2. The nucleotides read TGCAGCGTTGAAGGACAGACTAGCGGCACAGATACGCAGTATTTT. It specifies CSVEGQTSGTDTQYF.